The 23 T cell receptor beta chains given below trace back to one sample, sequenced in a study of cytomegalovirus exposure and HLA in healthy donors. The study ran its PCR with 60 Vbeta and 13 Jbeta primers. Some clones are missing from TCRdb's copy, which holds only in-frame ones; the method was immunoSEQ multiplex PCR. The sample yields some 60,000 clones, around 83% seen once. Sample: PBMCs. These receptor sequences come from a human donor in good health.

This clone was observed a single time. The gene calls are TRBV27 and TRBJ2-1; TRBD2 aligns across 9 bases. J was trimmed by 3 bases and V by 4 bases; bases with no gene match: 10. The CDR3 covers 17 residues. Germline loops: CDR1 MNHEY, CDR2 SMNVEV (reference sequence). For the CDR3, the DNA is TGTGCCAGCAGTTCGGGACCCGGGACTAGCCACTACAATGAGCAGTTCTTC. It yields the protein CASSSGPGTSHYNEQFF.

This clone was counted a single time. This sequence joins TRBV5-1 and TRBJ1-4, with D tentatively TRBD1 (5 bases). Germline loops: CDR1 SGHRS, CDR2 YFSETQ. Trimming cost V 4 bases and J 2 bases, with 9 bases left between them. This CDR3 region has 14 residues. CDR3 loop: CASSQRQTNEKLFF. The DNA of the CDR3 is TGCGCCAGCAGCCAAAGACAGACTAATGAAAAACTGTTTTTT.

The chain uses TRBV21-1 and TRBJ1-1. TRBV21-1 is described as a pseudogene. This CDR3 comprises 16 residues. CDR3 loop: CASSKARAPLTTEAFF. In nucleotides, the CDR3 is TGTGCCAGCAGCAAAGCGAGGGCCCCCTTAACCACTGAAGCTTTCTTT.

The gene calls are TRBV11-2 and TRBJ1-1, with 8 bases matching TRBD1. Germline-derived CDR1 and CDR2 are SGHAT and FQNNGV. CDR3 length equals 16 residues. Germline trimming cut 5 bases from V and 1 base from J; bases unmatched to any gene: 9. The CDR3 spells CASSPWTGTTNTEAFF. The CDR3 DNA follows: TGTGCCAGCAGCCCGTGGACAGGGACCACGAACACTGAAGCTTTCTTT.

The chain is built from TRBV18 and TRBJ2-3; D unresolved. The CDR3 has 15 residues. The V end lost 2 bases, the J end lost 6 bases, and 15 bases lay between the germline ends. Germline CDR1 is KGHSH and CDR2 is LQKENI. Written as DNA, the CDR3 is TGTGCCAGCTCACCAGTGGAGTCCTTCGGGGATACGCAGTATTTT. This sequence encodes CASSPVESFGDTQYF.

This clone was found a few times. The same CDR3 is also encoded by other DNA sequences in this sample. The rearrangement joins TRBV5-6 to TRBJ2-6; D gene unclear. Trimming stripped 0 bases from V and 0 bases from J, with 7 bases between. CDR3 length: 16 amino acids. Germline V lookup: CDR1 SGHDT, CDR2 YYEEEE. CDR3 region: CASSLDGGSGANVLTF. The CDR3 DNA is TGTGCCAGCAGCTTGGACGGCGGCTCTGGGGCCAACGTCCTGACTTTC.

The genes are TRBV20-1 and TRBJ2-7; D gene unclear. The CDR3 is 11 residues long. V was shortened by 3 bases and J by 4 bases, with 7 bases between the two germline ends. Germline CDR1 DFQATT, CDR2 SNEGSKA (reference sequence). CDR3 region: CSARYSYEQYF. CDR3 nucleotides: TGCAGTGCTAGGTATAGTTACGAGCAGTACTTC.

For the CDR3, the DNA is TGTGCCAGCAGCCAACGGACCGGACAGGACATCAATCAGCCCCAGCATTTT. Amino acid sequence: CASSQRTGQDINQPQHF. V gene TRBV4-2 combines with J gene TRBJ1-5, with 7 bases fitting TRBD1. Germline V gene data show CDR1 as LGHNA and CDR2 as YNFKEQ. V gave up 2 bases and J gave up 3 bases; unmatched junction bases: 10. The CDR3 has 17 amino acids.

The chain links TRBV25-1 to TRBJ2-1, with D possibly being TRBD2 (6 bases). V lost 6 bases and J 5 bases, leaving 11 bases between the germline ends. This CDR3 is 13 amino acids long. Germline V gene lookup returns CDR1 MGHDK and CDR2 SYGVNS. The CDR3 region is CASSQEGNNEQFF. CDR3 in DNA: TGTGCCAGCAGCCAGGAGGGGAACAATGAGCAGTTCTTC.

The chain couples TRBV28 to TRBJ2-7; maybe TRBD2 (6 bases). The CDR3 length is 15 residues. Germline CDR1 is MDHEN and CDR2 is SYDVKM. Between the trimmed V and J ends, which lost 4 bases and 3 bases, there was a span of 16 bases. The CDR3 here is CASSSSGLPSYEQYF. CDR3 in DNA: TGTGCCAGCAGTTCATCGGGACTCCCGAGCTACGAGCAGTACTTC.

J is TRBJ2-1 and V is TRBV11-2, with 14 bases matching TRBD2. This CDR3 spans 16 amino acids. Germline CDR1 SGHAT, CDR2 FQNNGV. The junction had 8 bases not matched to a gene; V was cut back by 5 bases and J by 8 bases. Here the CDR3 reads CASSPIGTSGRYEQFF. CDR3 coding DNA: TGTGCCAGCAGCCCCATAGGGACTAGCGGGAGATATGAGCAGTTCTTC.

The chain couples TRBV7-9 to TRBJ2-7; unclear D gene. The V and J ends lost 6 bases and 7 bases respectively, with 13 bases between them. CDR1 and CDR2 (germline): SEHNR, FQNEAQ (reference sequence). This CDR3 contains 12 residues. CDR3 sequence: CASSFTMTEQYF. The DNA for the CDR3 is TGTGCCAGCAGTTTTACTATGACTGAGCAGTACTTC. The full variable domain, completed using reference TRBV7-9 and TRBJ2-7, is DTGVSQNPRHKITKRGQNVTFRCDPISEHNRLYWYRQTLGQGPEFLTYFQNEAQLEKSRLLSDRFSAERPKGSFSTLEIQRTEQGDSAMYLCASSFTMTEQYFGPGTRLTVT.

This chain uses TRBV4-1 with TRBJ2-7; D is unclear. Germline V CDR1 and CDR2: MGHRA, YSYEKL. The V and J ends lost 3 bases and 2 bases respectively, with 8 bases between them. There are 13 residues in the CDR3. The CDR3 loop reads CASSQEKPYEQYF. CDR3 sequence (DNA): TGCGCCAGCAGCCAGGAGAAACCCTACGAGCAGTACTTC.

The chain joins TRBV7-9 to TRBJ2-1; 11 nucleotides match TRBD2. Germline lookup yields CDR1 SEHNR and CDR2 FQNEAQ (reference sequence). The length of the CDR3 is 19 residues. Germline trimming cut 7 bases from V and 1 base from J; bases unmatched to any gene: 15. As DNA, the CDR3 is TGTGCCAGCATTAAGGCGGGGGGAACTAGCGGGAGATCCTACAATGAGCAGTTCTTC. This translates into CASIKAGGTSGRSYNEQFF.

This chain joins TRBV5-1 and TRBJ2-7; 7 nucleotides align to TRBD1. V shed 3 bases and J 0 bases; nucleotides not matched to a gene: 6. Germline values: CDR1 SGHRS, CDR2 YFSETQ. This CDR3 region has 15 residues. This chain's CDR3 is CASSSDRPSSYEQYF. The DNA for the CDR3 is TGCGCCAGCAGCTCGGACAGGCCGAGCTCCTACGAGCAGTACTTC.

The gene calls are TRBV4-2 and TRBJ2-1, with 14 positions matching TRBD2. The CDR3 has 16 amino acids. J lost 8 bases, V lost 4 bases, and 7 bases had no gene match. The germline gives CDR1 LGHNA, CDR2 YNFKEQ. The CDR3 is CASSPRGLAGEDEQFF. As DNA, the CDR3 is TGTGCCAGCAGCCCGCGGGGACTAGCGGGAGAAGATGAGCAGTTCTTC.

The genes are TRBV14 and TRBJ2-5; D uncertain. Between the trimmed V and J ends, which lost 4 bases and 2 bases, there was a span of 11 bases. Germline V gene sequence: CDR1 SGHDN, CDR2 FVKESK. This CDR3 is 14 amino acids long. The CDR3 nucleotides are TGTGCCAGCAGCCGCGGTTTCATACAAGAGACCCAGTACTTC. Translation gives CASSRGFIQETQYF. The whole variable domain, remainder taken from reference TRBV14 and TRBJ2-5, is EAGVTQFPSHSVIEKGQTVTLRCDPISGHDNLYWYRRVMGKEIKFLLHFVKESKQDESGMPNNRFLAERTGGTYSTLKVQPAELEDSGVYFCASSRGFIQETQYFGPGTRLLVL.

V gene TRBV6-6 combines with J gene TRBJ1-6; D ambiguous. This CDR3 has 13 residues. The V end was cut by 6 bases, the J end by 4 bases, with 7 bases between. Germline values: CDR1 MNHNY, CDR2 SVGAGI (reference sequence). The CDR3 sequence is CASSRLYNSPLHF. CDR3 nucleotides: TGTGCCAGCAGCAGATTATATAATTCACCCCTCCACTTT.

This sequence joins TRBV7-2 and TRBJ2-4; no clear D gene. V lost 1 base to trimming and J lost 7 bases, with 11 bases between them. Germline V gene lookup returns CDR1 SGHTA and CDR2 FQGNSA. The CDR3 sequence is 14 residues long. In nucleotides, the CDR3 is TGTGCCAGCAGCTTAGTCCGGTTCGAGAACATTCAGTACTTC. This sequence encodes CASSLVRFENIQYF.

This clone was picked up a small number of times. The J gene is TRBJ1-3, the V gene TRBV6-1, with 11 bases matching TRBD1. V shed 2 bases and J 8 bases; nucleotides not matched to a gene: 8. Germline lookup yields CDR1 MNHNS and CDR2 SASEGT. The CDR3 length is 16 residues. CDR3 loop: CASSERTGGSPDTIYF. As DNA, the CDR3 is TGTGCCAGCAGTGAAAGGACAGGGGGCTCACCGGACACCATATATTTT.

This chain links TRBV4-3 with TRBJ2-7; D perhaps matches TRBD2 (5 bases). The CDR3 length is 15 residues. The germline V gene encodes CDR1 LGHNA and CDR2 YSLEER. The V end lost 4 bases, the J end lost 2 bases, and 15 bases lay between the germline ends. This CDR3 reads CASSRLKTDTYEQYF. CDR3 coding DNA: TGCGCCAGCAGCCGACTAAAGACTGATACCTACGAGCAGTACTTC.

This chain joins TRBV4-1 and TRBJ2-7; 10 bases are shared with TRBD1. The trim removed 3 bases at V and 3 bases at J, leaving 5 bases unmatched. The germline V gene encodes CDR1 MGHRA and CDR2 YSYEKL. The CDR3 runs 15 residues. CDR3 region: CASSQWTGGNYEQYF. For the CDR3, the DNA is TGCGCCAGCAGCCAGTGGACAGGGGGTAACTACGAGCAGTACTTC.

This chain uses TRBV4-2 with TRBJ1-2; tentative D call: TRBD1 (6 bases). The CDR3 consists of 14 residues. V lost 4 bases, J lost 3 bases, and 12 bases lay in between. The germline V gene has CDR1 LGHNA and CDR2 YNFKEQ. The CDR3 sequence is CASSPRTADYGYTF. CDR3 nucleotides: TGTGCCAGCAGCCCAAGGACAGCCGACTATGGCTACACCTTC.